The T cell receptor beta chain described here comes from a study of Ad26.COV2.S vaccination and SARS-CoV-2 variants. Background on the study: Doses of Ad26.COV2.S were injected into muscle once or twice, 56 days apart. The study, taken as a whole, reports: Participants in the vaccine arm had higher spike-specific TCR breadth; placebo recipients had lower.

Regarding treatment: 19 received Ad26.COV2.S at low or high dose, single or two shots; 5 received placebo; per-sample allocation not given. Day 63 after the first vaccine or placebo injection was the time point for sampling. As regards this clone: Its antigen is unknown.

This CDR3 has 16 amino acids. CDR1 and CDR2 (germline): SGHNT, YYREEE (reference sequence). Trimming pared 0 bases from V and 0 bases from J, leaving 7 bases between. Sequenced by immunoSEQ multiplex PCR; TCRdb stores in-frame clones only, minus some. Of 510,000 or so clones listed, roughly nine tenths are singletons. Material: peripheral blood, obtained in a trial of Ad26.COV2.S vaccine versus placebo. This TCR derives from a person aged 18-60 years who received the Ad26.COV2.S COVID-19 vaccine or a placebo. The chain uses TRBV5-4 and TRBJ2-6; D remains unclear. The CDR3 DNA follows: TGTGCCAGCAGCTTGGCATGGGGCTCTGGGGCCAACGTCCTGACTTTC. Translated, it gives CASSLAWGSGANVLTF.